This record covers a single T cell receptor (beta chain). Its specificity is unknown. The sample comes from a study of T cell responses to AZD1222 COVID-19 vaccine. Study-wide results and limits: Donors were chiefly white British, with a greater number of females, and clonal diversity was perhaps underestimated. With two AZD1222 doses given, Spike-specific TCR breadth and depth both rose. Per reports, nearly half of all spike-specific TCRs target regions that are unmutated in variants.

Clones were sequenced by immunoSEQ multiplex PCR, and TCRdb holds only the in-frame ones, with some missing. The table shows 100,000 to 120,000 clones, with 81% occurring only once. The CDR3 has 14 amino acids. Per the germline V gene, CDR1 is LNHDA and CDR2 is SQIVND (reference sequence). Trimming pared 3 bases from V and 1 base from J, leaving 9 bases between. Sequenced here: peripheral blood, sampled on day 0 of AZD1222 vaccination. The receptor's source is an adult in good health. The chain joins TRBV19 to TRBJ1-1; D unresolved. The CDR3 sequence: CASSIPFANTEAFF. The CDR3 DNA is TGTGCCAGTAGTATCCCCTTTGCGAACACTGAAGCTTTCTTT. Looking up the rest from reference TRBV19 and TRBJ1-1 gives the full variable domain: DGGITQSPKYLFRKEGQNVTLSCEQNLNHDAMYWYRQDPGQGLRLIYYSQIVNDFQKGDIAEGYSVSREKKESFPLTVTSAQKNPTAFYLCASSIPFANTEAFFGQGTRLTVV.